The clone carrying this TCR beta chain was found a few times. The germline gives CDR1 SGHNT, CDR2 YENEEA. V was pared by 5 bases and J by 4 bases, with 5 bases between. The CDR3 loop spans 12 amino acids. PCR employed 60 Vbeta and 13 Jbeta primers. TCRdb's copy holds only in-frame clones and misses some; the assay was immunoSEQ multiplex PCR. The sample lists roughly 100,000 clones; 70% to 85% were seen once. The data were obtained in a study of cytomegalovirus exposure and HLA in healthy donors. This clonotype was sampled from a boy between 5 and 17 years old in good health and CMV-seronegative. The chain is built from TRBV11-3 and TRBJ2-2; no definite D call. Specimen: PBMCs. The CDR3 region is CASSIITGELFF. DNA for the CDR3: TGTGCCAGCAGCATTATCACCGGGGAGCTGTTTTTT.